This TCR beta chain was documented in a study of cytomegalovirus exposure and HLA in healthy donors. Trimming left V 2 bases short and J 1 base short, with 11 bases between. Germline V CDR1 and CDR2: SGHTA, FQGTGA. This CDR3 is 15 amino acids long. It was with 60 Vbeta and 13 Jbeta primers that the PCR ran. Here immunoSEQ multiplex PCR was the method, and the copy in TCRdb shows in-frame clones only, minus some. Of more than 55,000 clones listed, around 83% are singletons. The clonotype comes from a human donor in good health. Sample: PBMCs. The chain joins TRBV7-3 to TRBJ1-1, with D possibly matching TRBD1 (5 bases). The CDR3 region is CASSLQGFGNTEAFF. The CDR3 DNA reads as TGTGCCAGCAGCTTACAGGGTTTTGGGAACACTGAAGCTTTCTTT.